These 14 T cell receptor beta chains came from one sample sequenced in a study of chemoradiotherapy in HPV16-positive cancers. Clones were sequenced by immunoSEQ multiplex PCR, and TCRdb holds only the in-frame ones, with some missing. In the table there are about 14,000 clones, approximately 89% of which are singletons. This sample comprised tumor tissue, obtained from a patient who underwent chemoradiotherapy. The receptors derive from a human donor with HPV-associated anogenital cancer.

This sequence joins TRBV4-3 and TRBJ2-1; perhaps TRBD2 as D (6 bases). The CDR3 extends over 18 amino acids. Per the germline V gene, CDR1 is LGHNA and CDR2 is YSLEER. V was shortened by 0 bases and J by 4 bases, with 19 bases between the two germline ends. CDR3 sequence reads: CASSQDVVSGVGYNEQFF. The CDR3 DNA is TGCGCCAGCAGCCAAGACGTCGTGTCGGGAGTGGGTTACAATGAGCAGTTCTTC.

V usage is TRBV4-1 and J usage is TRBJ1-1; D unresolved. Germline lookup yields CDR1 MGHRA and CDR2 YSYEKL. V was clipped by 3 bases and J by 1 base, with 9 bases between them. The CDR3 runs to 14 residues. The CDR3 nucleotides are TGCGCCAGCAGCCAGGACGAGGGGAACACTGAAGCTTTCTTT. As protein: CASSQDEGNTEAFF.

CDR3 sequence reads: CASSSYNEQFF. The CDR3, as DNA: TGTGCCAGCAGCTCCTACAATGAGCAGTTCTTC. The rearrangement uses TRBV2 and TRBJ2-1, with D hard to call. Per the germline V gene, CDR1 is SNHLY and CDR2 is FYNNEI. V was shortened by 6 bases and J by 0 bases, with 0 bases between the two germline ends. The CDR3 sequence is 11 residues long.

This chain links TRBV2 with TRBJ1-3; D remains unclear. Between the trimmed V and J ends, which lost 3 bases and 4 bases, there was a span of 4 bases. The CDR3 has 12 amino acids. Germline CDR1 SNHLY, CDR2 FYNNEI. In DNA form, the CDR3 reads TGTGCCAGCAGTGAGAGGGGAAACACCATATATTTT. The encoded protein is CASSERGNTIYF.

The chain recombines TRBV7-9 with TRBJ1-2, with 9 bases lining up with TRBD1. V shed 1 base and J 6 bases; nucleotides not matched to a gene: 3. The germline gives CDR1 SEHNR, CDR2 FQNEAQ (reference sequence). The CDR3 runs 14 residues. CDR3 DNA: TGTGCCAGCAGCTTAGGGGACAGGGCTAATGGCTACACCTTC. Residues: CASSLGDRANGYTF.

In this sample, this clone turned up a few times. The V call is TRBV5-5, the J call TRBJ2-1, with TRBD2 matching 10 bases. This CDR3 is built from 16 residues. In germline, CDR1 is SGHKS, CDR2 YYEKEE (reference sequence). V lost 3 bases and J lost 6; bases outside the gene matches: 9. The CDR3 nucleotides are TGTGCCAGCAGCTACCCTCAAGCGGGAGGGCCCAATGAGCAGTTCTTC. Encoded protein: CASSYPQAGGPNEQFF. Variable domain in full (rest from reference TRBV5-5 and TRBJ2-1): DAGVTQSPTHLIKTRGQQVTLRCSPISGHKSVSWYQQVLGQGPQFIFQYYEKEERGRGNFPDRFSARQFPNYSSELNVNALLLGDSALYLCASSYPQAGGPNEQFFGPGTRLTVL.

The chain recombines TRBV6-6 with TRBJ2-1; D unresolved. V lost 0 bases and J lost 5, with 14 bases in between. This CDR3 comprises 16 residues. Germline CDR1 and CDR2: MNHNY and SVGAGI (reference sequence). Written as DNA, the CDR3 is TGTGCCAGCAGTTACTCGTCGGCCAGGAGACACAATGAGCAGTTCTTC. Amino acid sequence: CASSYSSARRHNEQFF.

The chain couples TRBV19 to TRBJ2-7, with D perhaps TRBD2 (5 bases). CDR3 size: 13 residues. Per germline, CDR1 LNHDA and CDR2 SQIVND (reference sequence). The ends were cut back, 3 bases at V and 7 bases at J, with 13 bases in the middle. This CDR3 reads CASSMFGKREQYF. The DNA of the CDR3 is TGTGCCAGTAGTATGTTCGGGAAACGGGAGCAGTACTTC.

The chain is built from TRBV4-1 and TRBJ2-1, with no clear D. CDR1 is MGHRA, CDR2 YSYEKL, per germline. The CDR3 covers 16 residues. The V end lost 1 base, the J end lost 7 bases, and 17 bases lay between the germline ends. CDR3 amino acids: CASSQVSTAIINEQFF. The CDR3 DNA is TGCGCCAGCAGCCAAGTGTCGACGGCGATCATTAATGAGCAGTTCTTC.

The V gene is TRBV4-2, the J gene TRBJ1-1, with D possibly matching TRBD1 (6 bases). Germline CDR1 reads LGHNA; CDR2 reads YNFKEQ. Between the trimmed V and J ends, which lost 3 bases and 2 bases, there was a span of 7 bases. There are 13 residues in the CDR3. CDR3 region: CASSQDRNTEAFF. In DNA form, the CDR3 reads TGTGCCAGCAGCCAGGACAGAAACACTGAAGCTTTCTTT.

The count of this clone is one. V usage is TRBV4-2 and J usage is TRBJ2-7; 8 bases match TRBD1. CDR3 length equals 14 residues. V lost 4 bases, J lost 4 bases, and 6 bases stayed unmatched. Germline V gives CDR1 LGHNA, CDR2 YNFKEQ. The CDR3 spells CASSPGTGRYEQYF. CDR3 coding DNA: TGTGCCAGCAGCCCCGGGACAGGAAGATACGAGCAGTACTTC.

The gene calls are TRBV11-3 and TRBJ2-3; 9 nucleotides agree with TRBD2. V was pared by 5 bases and J by 0 bases, with 6 bases of the junction left unmatched. This CDR3 is 16 amino acids long. Germline V gene data show CDR1 as SGHNT and CDR2 as YENEEA. Here the CDR3 DNA reads TGTGCCAGCAGCCCCGGACTAGCGAGGAGCACAGATACGCAGTATTTT. It translates to CASSPGLARSTDTQYF.

J is TRBJ2-5 and V is TRBV5-1, with D perhaps TRBD2 (6 bases). The V end lost 9 bases, the J end lost 0 bases, and 15 bases lay between the germline ends. CDR1 and CDR2 (germline): SGHRS, YFSETQ. The CDR3 contains 14 residues. This CDR3 reads CATAPGADQETQYF. CDR3 in DNA: TGCGCCACCGCACCGGGAGCGGACCAAGAGACCCAGTACTTC. Looking up the rest from reference TRBV5-1 and TRBJ2-5 gives the full variable domain: KAGVTQTPRYLIKTRGQQVTLSCSPISGHRSVSWYQQTPGQGLQFLFEYFSETQRNKGNFPGRFSGRQFSNSRSEMNVSTLELGDSALYLCATAPGADQETQYFGPGTRLLVL.

This chain links TRBV5-6 with TRBJ2-7; 15 nucleotides align to TRBD2. V gave up 5 bases and J gave up 3 bases; unmatched junction bases: 6. Germline values: CDR1 SGHDT, CDR2 YYEEEE. The CDR3 contains 16 residues. CDR3 DNA: TGTGCCAGCAGTCTCCGGACTAGCGGGAGGGTCTACGAGCAGTACTTC. Translating it yields CASSLRTSGRVYEQYF.